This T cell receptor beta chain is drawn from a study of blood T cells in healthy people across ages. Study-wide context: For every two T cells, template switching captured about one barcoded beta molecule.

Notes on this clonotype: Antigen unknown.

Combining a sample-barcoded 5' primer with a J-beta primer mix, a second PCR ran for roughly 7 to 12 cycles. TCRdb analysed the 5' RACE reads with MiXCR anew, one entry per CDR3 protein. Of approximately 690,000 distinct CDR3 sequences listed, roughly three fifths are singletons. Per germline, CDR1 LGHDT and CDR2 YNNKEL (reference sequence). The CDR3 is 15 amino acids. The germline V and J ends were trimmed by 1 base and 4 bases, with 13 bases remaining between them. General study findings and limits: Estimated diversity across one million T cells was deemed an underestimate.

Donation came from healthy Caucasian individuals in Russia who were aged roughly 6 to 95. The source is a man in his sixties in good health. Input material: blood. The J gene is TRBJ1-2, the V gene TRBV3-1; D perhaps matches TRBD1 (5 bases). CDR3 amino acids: CASSQASGGFYGYTF. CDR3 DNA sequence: TGTGCCAGCAGCCAAGCCTCGGGGGGGTTCTATGGCTACACCTTC.